The 2 T cell receptor beta chains below come from one sample, sequenced in a study of T cells in Graves' hyperthyroidism and ophthalmopathy. Amplification of TCR beta CDR3 regions was performed using RNA transcripts as template. HTBI primers drove first-round RT-PCR of the TCR CDR3. Each CDR3 protein gets one entry after TCRdb re-called the multiplex PCR reads with MiXCR. The sample yields about 660,000 distinct CDR3 sequences, 45% seen once. Sequences were obtained from peripheral blood or thyroid tissue (not recorded which). The receptors shown here come from an adult man with Graves' disease, either hyperthyroidism or ophthalmopathy (not recorded which).

V is TRBV20-1 and J is TRBJ2-7; TRBD1 or TRBD2 may be the D gene (5 bases each). Trimming removed 3 bases at V and 2 bases at J, with 11 bases between. The CDR3 has 13 residues. Germline V lookup: CDR1 DFQATT, CDR2 SNEGSKA (reference sequence). The DNA for the CDR3 is TGCAGTGCTAGTGTTCCGGGACCCTACGAGCAGTACTTC. Encoded protein: CSASVPGPYEQYF.

This clonotype was observed a handful of times. The chain couples TRBV12-3 or TRBV12-4 to TRBJ1-5; D unclear. CDR3 size: 14 residues. The V end was cut by 1 base, the J end by 6 bases, with 10 bases between. The CDR3 is CASSLGAGPQPQHF. CDR3 DNA sequence: TGTGCCAGCAGTTTAGGAGCGGGTCCTCAGCCCCAGCATTTT.